This TCR beta chain originates from a study of beta chain features in type 1 diabetes. General observations from the study: The VDJ junctions of type 1 diabetes patients carried fewer insertions and more deletions. Still unanswered here is whether HLA type influences TCRB rearrangement. Patients with Type 1 diabetes showed moderately but significantly shorter TCRB CDR3s in all four CD4+ subsets.

The sequenced template was cDNA made from the entire isolated RNA. The repertoire was sequenced with immunoSEQ multiplex PCR; TCRdb's copy has only in-frame clones and lacks some. This sample carries 240,000 or so clones, under 70% of them seen once, and the ten largest clones take about 0.05%. Comments on this clone: Its antigen is undetermined.

Between the trimmed V and J ends, which lost 4 bases and 10 bases, there was a span of 10 bases. CDR1 and CDR2 from the germline V gene are SGHTA and FQGNSA. This CDR3 is 11 amino acids long. This chain joins TRBV7-2 and TRBJ2-5; either TRBD1 or TRBD2 may supply D (6 bases each). Source material: naive CD4+ T cells from blood. This clonotype originated in a man under 40 in good health. CDR3 sequence reads: CASSSGGGQYF. The CDR3, as DNA: TGTGCCAGCAGCTCCGGAGGGGGCCAGTACTTC.